The rows below give T cell receptor beta chains drawn from one sample of a study of OX40 agonist ivuxolimab in advanced cancers. Only in-frame clones appear in the TCRdb table, and some are missing; sequencing was by immunoSEQ multiplex PCR. The sample has 55,000 to 80,000 clones, roughly 82% seen once; the top ten hold more than 5.5%. Here the sequenced sample was CD4+ or CD8+ T cells sorted from blood, taken in a trial of the OX40 agonist ivuxolimab. Receptor source: an adult with an advanced solid tumor such as melanoma, head and neck, liver or kidney cancer. Both conserved end residues are part of each CDR3. Fields, in order: clone size, J gene, V gene, D gene, CDR3 DNA, CDR3 protein. The D gene is left open where the match is weak. Expanded clones get a size class; other rows say once, few or many, or leave the size out.

NA | TRBJ2-2 | TRBV6-4 | NA | TGTGCCAGCAGTGATGGGGTTTTCGGGGAGCTGTTTTTT | CASSDGVFGELFF
NA | TRBJ2-5 | TRBV9 | TRBD2 | TGTGCCAGCAGCGTAAGAGCGGGGGGCCAAGAGACCCAGTACTTC | CASSVRAGGQETQYF
NA | TRBJ1-4 | TRBV6-6 | NA | TGCGCCAGCAGTTATTCGGAGGAAAAACTGTTTTTT | CASSYSEEKLFF
NA | TRBJ2-7 | TRBV2 | NA | TGTGCCAGCCGAGCGTTCGAGCAGTACTTC | CASRAFEQYF
few | TRBJ1-2 | TRBV19 | NA | TGTGCCAGTAGTTCCCTGGGGTATGGCTACACCTTC | CASSSLGYGYTF
NA | TRBJ2-7 | TRBV7-2 | NA | TGTGCCAGCAGCCCTTCCTTTGACAGAGGCGAGCAGTACTTC | CASSPSFDRGEQYF
NA | TRBJ2-3 | TRBV5-5 | NA | TGTGCCAGCAGCTTGATTACAGGGAGGGAAGATACGCAGTATTTT | CASSLITGREDTQYF
once | TRBJ1-2 | TRBV28 | NA | TGTGCCACCCCGAGTGGAGCTAACTATGGCTACACCTTC | CATPSGANYGYTF
NA | TRBJ2-3 | TRBV9 | TRBD2 | TGTGCCAGCAGCGGAATGCCGGGACTAGCGGGGGGCTTGGCCACAGATACGCAGTATTTT | CASSGMPGLAGGLATDTQYF
NA | TRBJ1-1 | TRBV10-1 | TRBD1 | TGCGCCAGCAGTGAAGCGGGACAGGGGGCTGAAGCTTTCTTT | CASSEAGQGAEAFF
NA | TRBJ2-7 | TRBV18 | NA | TGTGCCAGCTCACCCCCGGACAGTAAGGCACACGAGCAGTACTTC | CASSPPDSKAHEQYF
NA | TRBJ1-2 | TRBV28 | NA | TGTGCCAGCAGTTTTCCGGGGGCGAAATATGGCTACACCTTC | CASSFPGAKYGYTF
NA | TRBJ1-3 | TRBV19 | NA | TGTGCCAGTAGTATAGGTTCTGGAAACACCATATATTTT | CASSIGSGNTIYF
NA | TRBJ1-5 | TRBV14 | NA | TGTGCCAGCAGCCAAGCGCTCTCGTTCGGGGAGCCCCAGCATTTT | CASSQALSFGEPQHF
NA | TRBJ1-2 | TRBV7-5 | NA | TGTGCCAGCACCATGACCCCCAACCTCGGTGGCTACACCTTC | CASTMTPNLGGYTF
NA | TRBJ1-4 | TRBV19 | TRBD1 | TGTGCCAGTAATGAGGGGGCGCGGGTGTGGAAACTGTTTTTT | CASNEGARVWKLFF
NA | TRBJ2-2 | TRBV11-3 | TRBD2 | TGTGCCAGCAGCTTCCGGGGGGATAAGGAGCTGTTTTTT | CASSFRGDKELFF
NA | TRBJ2-5 | TRBV30 | NA | TGTGCCTGGTCCTACGAGGTGTACCAAGAGACCCAGTACTTC | CAWSYEVYQETQYF
NA | TRBJ2-6 | TRBV2 | NA | TGTGCCAGCAGGTGGGGGTCCTCTGGGGCCAACGTCCTGACTTTC | CASRWGSSGANVLTF
few | TRBJ2-7 | TRBV6-5 | NA | TGTGCCAGCAACCACCTAGGGCCTACCTACGAGCAGTACTTC | CASNHLGPTYEQYF
NA | TRBJ2-5 | TRBV11-2 | NA | TGTGCCAGCAGCCCAGGCAGGGGCCCGTACCAAGAGACCCAGTACTTC | CASSPGRGPYQETQYF
NA | TRBJ1-5 | TRBV28 | TRBD1 | TGTGCCAGCAGTTTTCGGGACAGAAGCAATCAGCCCCAGCATTTT | CASSFRDRSNQPQHF
NA | TRBJ1-1 | TRBV4-2 | TRBD1 | TGTGCCAGCAGCCGGACAGGGGAAGGGTCTGAAGCTTTCTTT | CASSRTGEGSEAFF